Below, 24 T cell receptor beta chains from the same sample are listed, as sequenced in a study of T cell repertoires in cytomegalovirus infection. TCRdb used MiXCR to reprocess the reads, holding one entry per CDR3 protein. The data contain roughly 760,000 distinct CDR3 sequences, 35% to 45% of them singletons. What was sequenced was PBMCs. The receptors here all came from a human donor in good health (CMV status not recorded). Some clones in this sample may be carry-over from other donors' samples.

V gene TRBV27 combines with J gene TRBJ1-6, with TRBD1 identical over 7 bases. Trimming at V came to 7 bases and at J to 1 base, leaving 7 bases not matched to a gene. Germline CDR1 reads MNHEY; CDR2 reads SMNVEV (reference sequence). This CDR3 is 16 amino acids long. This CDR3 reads CASTSTGPSYNSPLHF. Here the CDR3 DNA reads TGTGCCAGCACCTCGACAGGGCCGTCCTATAATTCACCCCTCCACTTT.

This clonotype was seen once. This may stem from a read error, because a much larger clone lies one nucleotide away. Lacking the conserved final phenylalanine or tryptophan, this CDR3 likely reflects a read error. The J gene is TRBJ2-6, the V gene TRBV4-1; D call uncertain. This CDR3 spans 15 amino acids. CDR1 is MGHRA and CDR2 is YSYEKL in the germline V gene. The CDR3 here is CASSPPGSGANVLTL. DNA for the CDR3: TGTGCCAGCAGCCCTCCGGGCTCTGGGGCCAACGTCCTGACTTTA.

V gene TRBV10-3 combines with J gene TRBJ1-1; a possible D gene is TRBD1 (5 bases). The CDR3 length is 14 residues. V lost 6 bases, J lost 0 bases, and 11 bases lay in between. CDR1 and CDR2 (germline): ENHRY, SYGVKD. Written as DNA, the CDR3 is TGTGCCATCAGGACAGAAAATATGAACACTGAAGCTTTCTTT. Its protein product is CAIRTENMNTEAFF.

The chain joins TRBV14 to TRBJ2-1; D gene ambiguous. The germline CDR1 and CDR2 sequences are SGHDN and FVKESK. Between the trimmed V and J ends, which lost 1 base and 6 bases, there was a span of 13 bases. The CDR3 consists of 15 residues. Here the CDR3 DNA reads TGTGCCAGCAGCCAAGGCCTCTGGGCGATCAATGAGCAGTTCTTC. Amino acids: CASSQGLWAINEQFF.

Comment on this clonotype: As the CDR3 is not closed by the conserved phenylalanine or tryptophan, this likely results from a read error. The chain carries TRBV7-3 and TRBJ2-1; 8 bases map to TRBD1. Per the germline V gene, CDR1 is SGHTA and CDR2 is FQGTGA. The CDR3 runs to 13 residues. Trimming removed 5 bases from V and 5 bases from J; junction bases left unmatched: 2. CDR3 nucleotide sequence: TGTGCCAGCAGCCTGGACAGGGACAATGAGCAGTTCTTA. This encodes CASSLDRDNEQFL.

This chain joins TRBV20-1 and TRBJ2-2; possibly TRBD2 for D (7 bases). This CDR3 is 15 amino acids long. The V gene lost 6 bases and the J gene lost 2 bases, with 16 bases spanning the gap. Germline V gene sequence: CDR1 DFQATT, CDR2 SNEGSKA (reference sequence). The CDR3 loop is CSARKGGSNTGELFF. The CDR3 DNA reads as TGCAGTGCCCGGAAGGGGGGGAGCAACACCGGGGAGCTGTTTTTT.

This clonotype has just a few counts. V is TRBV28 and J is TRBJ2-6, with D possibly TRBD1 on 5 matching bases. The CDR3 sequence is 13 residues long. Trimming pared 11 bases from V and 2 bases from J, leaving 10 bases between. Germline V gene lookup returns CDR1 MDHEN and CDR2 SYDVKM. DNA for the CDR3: TGTGCCTCCTGGGGCGCTGGGGCCAACGTCCTGACTTTC. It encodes CASWGAGANVLTF.

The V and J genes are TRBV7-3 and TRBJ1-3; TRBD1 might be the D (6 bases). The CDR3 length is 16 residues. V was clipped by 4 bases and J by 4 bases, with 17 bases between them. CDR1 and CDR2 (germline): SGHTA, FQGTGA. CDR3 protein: CASSSAPRGLGNTIYF. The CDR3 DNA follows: TGTGCCAGCAGCTCTGCCCCCCGGGGGCTAGGAAACACCATATATTTT.

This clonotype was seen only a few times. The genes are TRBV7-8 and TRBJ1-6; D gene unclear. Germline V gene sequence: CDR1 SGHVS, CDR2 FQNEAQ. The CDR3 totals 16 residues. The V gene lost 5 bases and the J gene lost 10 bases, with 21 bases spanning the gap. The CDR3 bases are TGTGCCAGCAGCCCCGTGATGTTCAAAAGCTTCTCACCCCTCCACTTT. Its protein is CASSPVMFKSFSPLHF.

CDR3 sequence: CASSFILAGVPTGELFF. CDR3 bases: TGTGCCAGCAGTTTCATACTAGCGGGAGTCCCCACCGGGGAGCTGTTTTTT. This sequence joins TRBV28 and TRBJ2-2, with 11 bases aligning to TRBD2. The V gene end was trimmed by 3 bases and the J gene end by 4 bases; junction bases not matched to a gene: 7. The CDR3 is 17 amino acids. In germline, CDR1 is MDHEN, CDR2 SYDVKM.

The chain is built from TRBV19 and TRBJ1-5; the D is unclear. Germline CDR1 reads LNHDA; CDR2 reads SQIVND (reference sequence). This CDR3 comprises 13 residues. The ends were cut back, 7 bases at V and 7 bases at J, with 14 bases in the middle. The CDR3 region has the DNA TGTGCCAGTACTGACGGGTACGCACAGCCCCAGCATTTT. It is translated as CASTDGYAQPQHF. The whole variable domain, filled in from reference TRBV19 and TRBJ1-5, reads DGGITQSPKYLFRKEGQNVTLSCEQNLNHDAMYWYRQDPGQGLRLIYYSQIVNDFQKGDIAEGYSVSREKKESFPLTVTSAQKNPTAFYLCASTDGYAQPQHFGDGTRLSIL.

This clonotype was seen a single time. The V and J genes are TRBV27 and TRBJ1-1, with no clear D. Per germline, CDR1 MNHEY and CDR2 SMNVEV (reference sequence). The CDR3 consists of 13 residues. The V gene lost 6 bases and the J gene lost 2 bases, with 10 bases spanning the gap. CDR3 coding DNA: TGTGCCAGCAGCTGGGATATCAACACTGAAGCTTTCTTT. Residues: CASSWDINTEAFF.

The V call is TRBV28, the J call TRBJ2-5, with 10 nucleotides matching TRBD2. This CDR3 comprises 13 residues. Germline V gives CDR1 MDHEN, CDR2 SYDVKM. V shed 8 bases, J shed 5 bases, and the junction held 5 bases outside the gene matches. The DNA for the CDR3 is TGTGCCAGCCTCCCGGGACTAGCGGAGACCCAGTACTTC. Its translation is CASLPGLAETQYF.

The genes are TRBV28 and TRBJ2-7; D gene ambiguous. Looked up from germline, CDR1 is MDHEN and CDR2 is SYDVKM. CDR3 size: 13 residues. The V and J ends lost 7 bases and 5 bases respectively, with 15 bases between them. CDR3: CASTKGNPHEQYF. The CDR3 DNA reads TGTGCCAGCACCAAGGGAAATCCCCACGAGCAGTACTTC.

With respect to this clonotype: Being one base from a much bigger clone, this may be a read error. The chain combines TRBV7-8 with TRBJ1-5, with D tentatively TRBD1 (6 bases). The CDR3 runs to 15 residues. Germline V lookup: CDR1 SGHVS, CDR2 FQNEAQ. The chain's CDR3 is CASSLLGTINQPKHF. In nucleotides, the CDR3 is TGTGCCAGCAGCTTATTAGGGACAATCAATCAGCCCAAGCATTTT.

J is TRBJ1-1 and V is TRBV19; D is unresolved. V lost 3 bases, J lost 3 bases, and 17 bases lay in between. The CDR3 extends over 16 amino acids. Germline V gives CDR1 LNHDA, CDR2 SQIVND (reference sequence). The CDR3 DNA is TGTGCCAGTAGTATGAAGTGGAGTGGGCCATACACTGAAGCTTTCTTT. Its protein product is CASSMKWSGPYTEAFF. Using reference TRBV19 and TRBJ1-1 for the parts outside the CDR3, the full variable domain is DGGITQSPKYLFRKEGQNVTLSCEQNLNHDAMYWYRQDPGQGLRLIYYSQIVNDFQKGDIAEGYSVSREKKESFPLTVTSAQKNPTAFYLCASSMKWSGPYTEAFFGQGTRLTVV.

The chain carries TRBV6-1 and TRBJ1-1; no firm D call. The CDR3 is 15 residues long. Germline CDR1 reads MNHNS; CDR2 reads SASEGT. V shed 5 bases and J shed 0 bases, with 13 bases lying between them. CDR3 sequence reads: CASSYGGTLNTEAFF. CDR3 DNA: TGTGCCAGCAGTTATGGCGGAACATTGAACACTGAAGCTTTCTTT.

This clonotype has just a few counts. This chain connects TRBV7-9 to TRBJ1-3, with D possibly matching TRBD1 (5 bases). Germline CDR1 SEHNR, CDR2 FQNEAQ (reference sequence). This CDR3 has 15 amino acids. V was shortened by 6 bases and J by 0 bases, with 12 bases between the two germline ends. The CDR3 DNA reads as TGTGCCAGCAGTCCCGGGACCAACTCTGGAAACACCATATATTTT. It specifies CASSPGTNSGNTIYF. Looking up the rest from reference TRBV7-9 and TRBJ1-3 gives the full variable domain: DTGVSQNPRHKITKRGQNVTFRCDPISEHNRLYWYRQTLGQGPEFLTYFQNEAQLEKSRLLSDRFSAERPKGSFSTLEIQRTEQGDSAMYLCASSPGTNSGNTIYFGEGSWLTVV.

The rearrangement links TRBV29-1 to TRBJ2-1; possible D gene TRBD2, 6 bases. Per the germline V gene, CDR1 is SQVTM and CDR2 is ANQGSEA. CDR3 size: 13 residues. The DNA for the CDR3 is TGCACCATAGCGGAAAGCTCCTACAATGAGCAGTTCTTC. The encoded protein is CTIAESSYNEQFF.

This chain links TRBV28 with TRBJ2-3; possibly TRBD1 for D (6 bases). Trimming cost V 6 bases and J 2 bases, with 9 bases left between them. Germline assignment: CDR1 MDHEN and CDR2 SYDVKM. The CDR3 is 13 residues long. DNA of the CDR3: TGTGCCAGCAGGGGGGCGTCCACAGATACGCAGTATTTT. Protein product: CASRGASTDTQYF.

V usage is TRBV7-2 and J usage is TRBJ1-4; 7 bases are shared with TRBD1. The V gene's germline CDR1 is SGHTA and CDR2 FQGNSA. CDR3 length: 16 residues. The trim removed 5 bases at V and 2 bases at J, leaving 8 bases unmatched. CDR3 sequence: CASSTPYRGTNEKLFF. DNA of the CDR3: TGTGCCAGCAGCACACCCTACAGGGGCACTAATGAAAAACTGTTTTTT.

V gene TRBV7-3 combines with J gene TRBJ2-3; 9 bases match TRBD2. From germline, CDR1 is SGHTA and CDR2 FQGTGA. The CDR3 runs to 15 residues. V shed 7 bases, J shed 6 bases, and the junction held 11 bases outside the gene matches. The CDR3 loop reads CASTYLAGGRDTQYF. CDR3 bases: TGTGCCAGCACCTACTTGGCGGGGGGGCGGGATACGCAGTATTTT. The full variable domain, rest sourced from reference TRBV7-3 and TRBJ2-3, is GAGVSQTPSNKVTEKGKYVELRCDPISGHTALYWYRQSLGQGPEFLIYFQGTGAADDSGLPNDRFFAVRPEGSVSTLKIQRTERGDSAVYLCASTYLAGGRDTQYFGPGTRLTVL.

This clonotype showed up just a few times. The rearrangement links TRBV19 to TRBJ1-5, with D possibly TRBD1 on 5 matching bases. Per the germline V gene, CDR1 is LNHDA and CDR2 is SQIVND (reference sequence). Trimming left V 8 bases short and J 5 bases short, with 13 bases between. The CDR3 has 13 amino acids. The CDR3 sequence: CASGQGLHQPQHF. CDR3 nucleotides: TGTGCCAGTGGCCAGGGATTACATCAGCCCCAGCATTTT.

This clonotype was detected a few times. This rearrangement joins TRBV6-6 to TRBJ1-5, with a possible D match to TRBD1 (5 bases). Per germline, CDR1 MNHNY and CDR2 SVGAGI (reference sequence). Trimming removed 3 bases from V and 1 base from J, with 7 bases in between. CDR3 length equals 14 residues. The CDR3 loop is CASSYQGSNQPQHF. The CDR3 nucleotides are TGTGCCAGCAGTTATCAGGGAAGCAATCAGCCCCAGCATTTT.